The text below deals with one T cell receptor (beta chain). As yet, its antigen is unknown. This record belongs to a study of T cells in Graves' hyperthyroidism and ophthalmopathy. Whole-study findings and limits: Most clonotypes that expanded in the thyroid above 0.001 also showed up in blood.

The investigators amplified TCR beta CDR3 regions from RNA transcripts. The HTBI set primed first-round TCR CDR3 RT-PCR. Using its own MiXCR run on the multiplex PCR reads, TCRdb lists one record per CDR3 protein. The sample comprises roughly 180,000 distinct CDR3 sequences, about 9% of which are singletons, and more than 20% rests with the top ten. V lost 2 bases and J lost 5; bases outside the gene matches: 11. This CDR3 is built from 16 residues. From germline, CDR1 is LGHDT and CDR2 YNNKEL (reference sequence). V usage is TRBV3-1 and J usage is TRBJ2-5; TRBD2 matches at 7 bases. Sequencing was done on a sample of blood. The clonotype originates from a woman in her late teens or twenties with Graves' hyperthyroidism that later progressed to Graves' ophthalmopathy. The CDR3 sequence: CASSQISSGTGETQYF. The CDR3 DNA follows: TGTGCCAGCAGCCAAATATCAAGCGGGACGGGGGAGACCCAGTACTTC.